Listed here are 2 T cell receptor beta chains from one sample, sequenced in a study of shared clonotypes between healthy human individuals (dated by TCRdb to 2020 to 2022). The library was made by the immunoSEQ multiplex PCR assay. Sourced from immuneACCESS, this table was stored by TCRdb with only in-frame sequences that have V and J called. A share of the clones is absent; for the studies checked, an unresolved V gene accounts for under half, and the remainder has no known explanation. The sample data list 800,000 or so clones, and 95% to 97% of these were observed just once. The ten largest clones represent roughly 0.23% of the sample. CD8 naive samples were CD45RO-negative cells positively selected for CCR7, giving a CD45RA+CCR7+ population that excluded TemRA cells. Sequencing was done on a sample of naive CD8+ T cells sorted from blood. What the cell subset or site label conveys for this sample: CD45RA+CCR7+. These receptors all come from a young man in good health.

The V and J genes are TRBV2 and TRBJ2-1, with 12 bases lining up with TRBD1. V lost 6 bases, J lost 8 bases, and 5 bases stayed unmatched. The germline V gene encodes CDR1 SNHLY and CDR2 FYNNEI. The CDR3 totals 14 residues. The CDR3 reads CASSRGQGAYEQFF. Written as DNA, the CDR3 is TGTGCCAGCAGCCGGGGACAGGGGGCATATGAGCAGTTCTTC.

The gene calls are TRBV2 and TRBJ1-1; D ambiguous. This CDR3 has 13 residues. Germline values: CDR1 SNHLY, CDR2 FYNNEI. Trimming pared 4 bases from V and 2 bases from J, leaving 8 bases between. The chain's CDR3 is CASSVLGNTEAFF. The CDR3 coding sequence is TGTGCCAGCAGTGTCTTGGGCAACACTGAAGCTTTCTTT.